The TCR beta chain described here comes from a study of blood T cell repertoires in COVID-19. Study summary: Samples representing acute and convalescent COVID-19 were sourced from the United States, Italy and Spain. Nucleic acid was either cDNA or gDNA, and it came from T cells, B-cell-depleted T cells, or PBMCs.

Original processing notes: By means of reference gene primer amplification, nucleated cell counts were estimated. Here immunoSEQ multiplex PCR was the method, and the copy in TCRdb shows in-frame clones only, minus some. V and J calls and clone size are given by that table; D and trimming were obtained from the DNA. The table includes a few hundred thousand clones, roughly 90% detected once. This CDR3 has 15 amino acids. The germline V and J ends were trimmed by 4 bases and 5 bases, with 15 bases remaining between them. Germline CDR1 and CDR2: LNHDA and SQIVND (reference sequence). The sequencing sample was made of peripheral blood. This chain links TRBV19 with TRBJ1-5; tentatively, D is TRBD1 (5 bases). This receptor was taken from a woman between 55 and 75 years old with acute or convalescent COVID-19. This chain's CDR3 is CASSRIETVDQPQHF. The CDR3 nucleotides are TGTGCCAGTAGTAGAATCGAGACAGTCGATCAGCCCCAGCATTTT.